What follows are 27 T cell receptor beta chains derived from one specimen sequenced in a study of cytomegalovirus exposure and HLA in healthy donors. Amplification used 60 Vbeta primers and 13 Jbeta primers. The assay was immunoSEQ multiplex PCR, and TCRdb's table has in-frame clones only and misses some. The sample holds some 89,000 clones; less than 85% are singletons and the top ten take approximately 7.4%. The specimen was PBMCs. Every receptor here comes from a man between 40 and 49 years old in good health and CMV-seropositive.

J is TRBJ1-2 and V is TRBV2; TRBD1 might be the D (6 bases). Trimming removed 6 bases from V and 4 bases from J, with 15 bases in between. This CDR3 comprises 14 residues. Germline V gives CDR1 SNHLY, CDR2 FYNNEI. The CDR3, as DNA: TGTGCCAGCAGGGAGCAGACAGGTGGCTATGGCTACACCTTC. As protein: CASREQTGGYGYTF.

The chain joins TRBV11-2 to TRBJ2-7, with TRBD1 matching over 8 bases. The CDR3 length is 14 residues. The trim removed 1 base at V and 5 bases at J, leaving 4 bases unmatched. CDR1 and CDR2 (germline): SGHAT, FQNNGV. Written as DNA, the CDR3 is TGTGCCAGCAGCTTAGCAGGGGGCGGACACGAGCAGTACTTC. This gives the protein CASSLAGGGHEQYF.

The rearrangement links TRBV6-4 to TRBJ1-6; D gene ambiguous. Germline CDR1 is MRHNA and CDR2 is SNTAGT. V lost 2 bases and J lost 7, with 3 bases in between. This CDR3 is built from 12 residues. The DNA of the CDR3 is TGTGCCAGCAGTGACGGCAATTCACCCCTCCACTTT. It encodes CASSDGNSPLHF.

V and J are TRBV5-4 and TRBJ1-1; maybe TRBD1 (6 bases). CDR1 SGHNT and CDR2 YYREEE come from the germline V gene (reference sequence). This CDR3 is 14 amino acids long. Trimming cost V 4 bases and J 7 bases, with 17 bases left between them. The CDR3 loop reads CASSTNRALSEAFF. CDR3 sequence (DNA): TGTGCCAGCAGCACCAACAGGGCCTTAAGTGAAGCTTTCTTT. Full variable domain (rest looked up from reference TRBV5-4 and TRBJ1-1): ETGVTQSPTHLIKTRGQQVTLRCSSQSGHNTVSWYQQALGQGPQFIFQYYREEENGRGNFPPRFSGLQFPNYSSELNVNALELDDSALYLCASSTNRALSEAFFGQGTRLTVV.

This chain uses TRBV6-1 with TRBJ1-2; 9 nucleotides match TRBD1. Germline lookup yields CDR1 MNHNS and CDR2 SASEGT. After removal of 6 bases from V and 5 bases from J, the junction contained 7 bases not matched to a gene. The CDR3 loop spans 14 amino acids. The CDR3 DNA follows: TGTGCCAGCAGAAGACAGGGGGAGAGGTATGGCTACACCTTC. Translation: CASRRQGERYGYTF.

The chain carries TRBV4-1 and TRBJ1-5; TRBD1 agrees at 8 bases. This CDR3 is 15 amino acids long. The V segment lost 2 bases and the J segment 1 base; nucleotides outside the gene matches: 1. Germline loops: CDR1 MGHRA, CDR2 YSYEKL. The CDR3: CASSQRTGSNQPQHF. The CDR3 DNA reads as TGCGCCAGCAGCCAAAGGACAGGGAGCAATCAGCCCCAGCATTTT.

This sequence joins TRBV28 and TRBJ2-7; 8 bases are shared with TRBD1. The germline V gene encodes CDR1 MDHEN and CDR2 SYDVKM. The trim removed 4 bases at V and 3 bases at J, leaving 8 bases unmatched. The CDR3 length is 15 residues. The CDR3 DNA reads TGTGCCAGCAGTTCATCAGGACAGGGAAGCTACGAGCAGTACTTC. This translates into CASSSSGQGSYEQYF.

This clone was seen a handful of times. The V gene is TRBV5-4, the J gene TRBJ1-2; D gene uncertain. The CDR3 sequence is 13 residues long. V lost 2 bases, J lost 4 bases, and 9 bases lay in between. The germline gives CDR1 SGHNT, CDR2 YYREEE (reference sequence). In DNA form, the CDR3 reads TGTGCCAGCAGCTTTACTTCATCCTATGGCTACACCTTC. Residues: CASSFTSSYGYTF.

This chain connects TRBV27 to TRBJ1-6; tentative D call: TRBD1 (6 bases). Trimming shortened V by 4 bases and J by 9 bases, and 22 bases separated the two germline ends. The length of the CDR3 is 17 residues. Per germline, CDR1 MNHEY and CDR2 SMNVEV (reference sequence). CDR3 nucleotides: TGTGCCAGCAGTTCGAAAAACACAGGGTTCCCAGTTTCACCCCTCCACTTT. Translation: CASSSKNTGFPVSPLHF.

This sequence joins TRBV10-2 and TRBJ2-1, with D maybe TRBD2 (6 bases). CDR3 length: 14 amino acids. Germline lookup yields CDR1 WSHSY and CDR2 SAAADI. The V end was cut by 10 bases, the J end by 1 base, with 14 bases between. CDR3 in amino acids: CATGVGGSYNEQFF. The CDR3 DNA reads as TGCGCCACCGGGGTAGGAGGGTCCTACAATGAGCAGTTCTTC.

The genes are TRBV6-5 and TRBJ1-6; the D gene is possibly TRBD1 (6 bases). The CDR3 is made up of 14 amino acids. V was clipped by 6 bases and J by 7 bases, with 13 bases between them. Germline V CDR1 and CDR2: MNHEY, SVGAGI. Written as DNA, the CDR3 is TGTGCCAGCAGGGCAGGGGCGGAAAATTCACCCCTCCACTTT. Encoded protein: CASRAGAENSPLHF.

The chain is built from TRBV7-9 and TRBJ1-2; 7 bases match TRBD1. With V trimmed by 1 base and J by 7 bases, 9 bases remained unmatched. The germline V gene encodes CDR1 SEHNR and CDR2 FQNEAQ (reference sequence). The length of the CDR3 is 15 residues. CDR3 DNA: TGTGCCAGCAGCTTAGGAGGACAGGACAGGTTTGGCTACACCTTC. It translates to CASSLGGQDRFGYTF. The entire variable domain, with the rest obtained from reference TRBV7-9 and TRBJ1-2, is as follows: DTGVSQNPRHKITKRGQNVTFRCDPISEHNRLYWYRQTLGQGPEFLTYFQNEAQLEKSRLLSDRFSAERPKGSFSTLEIQRTEQGDSAMYLCASSLGGQDRFGYTFGSGTRLTVV.

Comment on this clone: Other DNA sequences of this sample code for an identical CDR3. The V and J genes are TRBV29-1 and TRBJ2-1, with D uncertain. This CDR3 is 14 amino acids long. The germline gives CDR1 SQVTM, CDR2 ANQGSEA. Trimming removed 5 bases from V and 2 bases from J, with 13 bases in between. This CDR3 is CSVPVAITYNEQFF. As DNA, the CDR3 is TGCAGCGTTCCCGTGGCAATTACCTACAATGAGCAGTTCTTC.

As for this clone: A far larger clone is a single base away, which makes a read error likely. The same CDR3 also results from other DNA sequences found in this sample. The chain has TRBV7-9 and TRBJ1-6; 11 nucleotides match TRBD1. Germline assignment: CDR1 SEHNR and CDR2 FQNEAQ (reference sequence). CDR3 length: 16 amino acids. Trimming took 4 bases from V and 3 from J; bases not matched to a gene: 2. CDR3 sequence: CASSSGTGGYNSPLHF. Written as DNA, the CDR3 is TGTGCCAGCAGCTCCGGGACAGGGGGCTATAATTCACCCCTCCACTTT.

The chain uses TRBV14 and TRBJ1-2, with D tentatively TRBD1 (5 bases). Trimming removed 1 base at V and 4 bases at J, with 10 bases between. This CDR3 contains 14 residues. CDR1 and CDR2 from the germline V gene are SGHDN and FVKESK. CDR3 loop: CASSQAQGRYGYTF. As DNA, the CDR3 is TGTGCCAGCAGCCAAGCGCAGGGCCGCTATGGCTACACCTTC.

The rearrangement uses TRBV2 and TRBJ2-3; possible D gene TRBD2, 7 bases. V lost 7 bases to trimming and J lost 1 base, with 15 bases between them. CDR3 length: 15 amino acids. Germline V gives CDR1 SNHLY, CDR2 FYNNEI. This CDR3 is CASTERGGGTDTQYF. The CDR3, as DNA: TGTGCCAGCACCGAAAGGGGGGGTGGCACAGATACGCAGTATTTT.

This clone was seen only a few times. This rearrangement joins TRBV5-4 to TRBJ2-5; TRBD2 aligns across 9 bases. There are 18 residues in the CDR3. The germline gives CDR1 SGHNT, CDR2 YYREEE (reference sequence). J was trimmed by 6 bases and V by 0 bases; bases with no gene match: 15. The CDR3 is CASSLAQGAGGPRKTQYF. The CDR3 nucleotides read TGTGCCAGCAGCTTGGCCCAAGGTGCGGGAGGGCCTAGGAAGACCCAGTACTTC.

V and J are TRBV7-9 and TRBJ1-5, with D possibly being TRBD1 (5 bases). In germline, CDR1 is SEHNR, CDR2 FQNEAQ (reference sequence). The ends were cut back, 1 base at V and 7 bases at J, with 11 bases in the middle. The CDR3 is 14 residues long. The CDR3 reads CASSLGAGKQPQHF. CDR3 bases: TGTGCCAGCAGCTTAGGGGCAGGGAAACAGCCCCAGCATTTT.

The chain recombines TRBV28 with TRBJ2-2, with 8 nucleotides matching TRBD1. The CDR3 covers 14 residues. CDR1 MDHEN and CDR2 SYDVKM come from the germline V gene. After removal of 7 bases from V and 6 bases from J, the junction contained 7 bases not matched to a gene. CDR3 region: CASKWTGMAGELFF. Here the CDR3 DNA reads TGTGCCAGCAAATGGACAGGGATGGCCGGGGAGCTGTTTTTT.

This clone was found a few times. The chain recombines TRBV9 with TRBJ1-6; D is unresolved. Trimming pared 0 bases from V and 7 bases from J, leaving 8 bases between. The CDR3 is 14 amino acids. From germline, CDR1 is SGDLS and CDR2 YYNGEE. The CDR3 DNA reads as TGTGCCAGCAGCGTAGGGACTGCCAATTCACCCCTCCACTTT. Its translation is CASSVGTANSPLHF.

The chain employs TRBV19 and TRBJ1-1; D unclear. Germline V CDR1 and CDR2: LNHDA, SQIVND (reference sequence). CDR3 length: 13 residues. V was cut by 5 bases and J by 2 bases, with 9 bases left in between. CDR3 residues: CASSPRENTEAFF. DNA for the CDR3: TGTGCCAGTAGTCCTCGGGAAAACACTGAAGCTTTCTTT.

The CDR3 spells CASSLGTGVPDEQYF. The CDR3 region has the DNA TGCGCCAGCAGCTTGGGGACAGGGGTCCCGGACGAGCAGTACTTC. The rearrangement uses TRBV5-1 and TRBJ2-7; 9 bases are a match to TRBD1. The CDR3 contains 15 residues. CDR1 is SGHRS and CDR2 is YFSETQ in the germline V gene. Trimming cost V 0 bases and J 5 bases; bases outside gene matches: 6.

The gene calls are TRBV6-1 and TRBJ1-1; perhaps TRBD1 as D (5 bases). Trimming left V 8 bases short and J 4 bases short, with 14 bases between. This CDR3 has 13 amino acids. Germline CDR1 reads MNHNS; CDR2 reads SASEGT. CDR3 in DNA: TGTGCCAGCGGAGACACAGGAAGCACTGAAGCTTTCTTT. Protein: CASGDTGSTEAFF.

This sequence joins TRBV7-2 and TRBJ2-1; a possible D gene is TRBD1 (6 bases). The V end was cut by 2 bases, the J end by 6 bases, with 8 bases between. The germline CDR1 and CDR2 sequences are SGHTA and FQGNSA. CDR3 length equals 13 residues. The CDR3 DNA reads TGTGCCAGCAGCTTAACACAGGGCAATGAGCAGTTCTTC. Translating it yields CASSLTQGNEQFF.

V usage is TRBV6-1 and J usage is TRBJ1-6; a possible D gene is TRBD1 (6 bases). V lost 7 bases to trimming and J lost 5 bases, with 15 bases between them. The CDR3 runs to 15 residues. Germline V CDR1 and CDR2: MNHNS, SASEGT. The CDR3 coding sequence is TGTGCCAGCAATCAGGGGTGGGGTAATAATTCACCCCTCCACTTT. Translation: CASNQGWGNNSPLHF.

Comments on this clone: An end of the junction does not agree with germline; a read error may underlie this. The chain is built from TRBV7-9 and TRBJ1-6; no clear D. In germline, CDR1 is SEHNR, CDR2 FQNEAQ (reference sequence). The CDR3 runs to 15 residues. CDR3 in DNA: TGTTCCAGCAGCCCTCCCCCAACGCCAAGCTCACCCCTCCACTTT. Translation: CSSSPPPTPSSPLHF.

This chain joins TRBV27 and TRBJ2-3, with TRBD2 matching 11 bases. Germline CDR1 is MNHEY and CDR2 is SMNVEV (reference sequence). With 6 bases clipped from V and 4 bases from J, the junction kept 6 bases outside the gene matches. The CDR3 spans 15 residues. CDR3 region: CASRPLAGVSDTQYF. CDR3 in DNA: TGTGCCAGCAGACCACTAGCGGGGGTTTCAGATACGCAGTATTTT.